This T cell receptor beta chain stems from a study of blood T cell repertoires in COVID-19. Overall study: T cells, B-cell-depleted T cells, or PBMCs provided the cDNA or gDNA that served as material.

Sequenced by immunoSEQ multiplex PCR; TCRdb stores in-frame clones only, minus some. The sample has roughly 150,000 clones; about 91% are singletons. Sequencing input: peripheral blood. This receptor was identified in a human donor in a cohort sampled during active COVID-19.

Here the CDR3 reads CAISETTFTDTQYF. Here the CDR3 DNA reads TGTGCCATCAGCGAGACTACTTTTACAGATACGCAGTATTTT. The V call is TRBV10-3, the J call TRBJ2-3; D perhaps matches TRBD2 (5 bases). The germline gives CDR1 ENHRY, CDR2 SYGVKD. Trimming pared 6 bases from V and 3 bases from J, leaving 13 bases between. This CDR3 has 14 residues.